Listed here is a single TCR beta chain. No antigen is known for it. No quality values exist for individual bases; no much larger clone is one base distant. The data belong to a study of blood T cell repertoires in COVID-19 (dated by TCRdb to the early 2020s). Background on the whole study: The collaborator samples originated in the United States, Italy and Spain and spanned the acute and convalescent phases of COVID-19. The samples were drawn from two sources: the first 160 participants of the ongoing ImmuneRACE study, and over 950 subjects contributed by 6 global collaborators. A freely available public database, intended as a resource for researchers studying the immune response to SARS-CoV-2, is where the repertoires were released. The material from the prospective study consisted of cDNA or gDNA derived from T cells, B-cell-depleted T cells, or PBMCs. A de-identified subject ID, COVID-19 status, age in years and sex were almost always included in the sample metadata. Deeply sampled blood TCRbeta repertoires from subjects exposed to, actively infected with, or recovered from COVID-19 were included in the dataset. Where HLA class I and class II types were available, the types were taken from metadata supplied by the sample provider, not from assay-based typing. General study outcomes and caveats: The quantity of clinical and demographic metadata differed by source and by participant and was supplied without curation.

Whole blood was collected in K2EDTA tubes by collaborating institutions according to the institutions' own protocols. Collaborator samples were shipped for TCRbeta analysis as frozen whole blood, isolated PBMCs, or DNA extracted from either sample type. TCRbeta CDR3 regions were amplified from genomic DNA using the immunoSEQ Assay, a bias-controlled multiplex PCR. Processing in the source paper ran as follows. The number of nucleated cells in each sample was estimated from the amplification of reference gene primers within the assay. Sequence reads were collapsed and filtered to measure the absolute abundance of every unique TCRbeta CDR3 rearrangement. For each sample, productive Simpson clonality was calculated by taking the square root of Simpson's diversity index across productive rearrangements. TCRdb carries this immuneACCESS record with in-frame sequences only. Its versions omit some clonotypes, under half of them owing to an unresolved V gene in the studies checked, with the rest unexplained. The V and J calls and the clone size are those of that table, but D and trimming were determined from the DNA. The sample table contains about 410,000 clones; only one count was recorded for 86% of them. The ten largest clones take up more than 1.4% of the sample.

From its cysteine to its phenylalanine, the CDR3 spans 14 amino acids. The sequence is cut down to CDR3 DNA, 42 bases in frame from base 1. Trimming accounts for 3 bases at V and 4 bases at J, while the number of junction bases matched to no gene is 3. The germline V gene (reference sequence) specifies SGHKS as CDR1 and YYEKEE as CDR2. This TCR came from a woman younger than 45 with active or convalescent COVID-19. The chain is encoded by TRBV5-5 joined to TRBJ1-4; 7 bases in the middle match TRBD1. The sequenced sample consisted of peripheral blood. This receptor carries the CDR3 CASSSGQLNEKLFF. The nucleotide sequence reads TGTGCCAGCAGCTCGGGACAGCTTAATGAAAAACTGTTTTTT.